The T cell receptor beta chain described here comes from a study of blood T cell repertoires in COVID-19. Study context: Spain, Italy and the United States supplied samples that represented acute and convalescent COVID-19. In each case, the material was cDNA or gDNA derived from T cells, B-cell-depleted T cells, or PBMCs.

Germline CDR1 and CDR2: MRHNA and SNTAGT. This CDR3 region has 14 residues. V dropped 4 bases and J dropped 8 bases, with 14 bases sitting between them. Authors' methods: It was from reference gene primer amplification that nucleated cell counts were estimated. Sequenced by immunoSEQ multiplex PCR; TCRdb stores in-frame clones only, minus some. From that table come the V and J calls and clone size; the DNA was used to work out D and trimming. This sample has 65,000 to 80,000 clones; roughly four fifths occur once, and the top ten carry around 29%. This rearrangement joins TRBV6-4 to TRBJ2-2; TRBD2 might be the D (5 bases). The source material was peripheral blood. This TCR derives from a human donor in a cohort sampled during active COVID-19. This CDR3 reads CASSVLWESGELFF. The DNA for the CDR3 is TGTGCCAGCAGTGTTCTTTGGGAGTCTGGGGAGCTGTTTTTT.